Sequencing of this T cell receptor (beta chain) was carried out in a study of PD-1 blockade in mismatch repair-deficient tumors. Study at large: Enrolled about 2012-2016, patients had progressing, pretreated mismatch repair-deficient cancers of 12 to 13 types.

Turning to this clone: Its specificity is unknown.

This CDR3 comprises 17 residues. CDR1 and CDR2 from the germline V gene are MNHNS and SASEGT. Trimming removed 2 bases from V and 0 bases from J; junction bases left unmatched: 7. Sequencing was performed with immunoSEQ multiplex PCR; in TCRdb, only in-frame clones are kept and a portion is missing. This table holds some 120,000 clones, around nine tenths found once. General observations from the study: Tumor-resident clones, often undetectable pretreatment in blood, expanded then contracted after pembrolizumab.

Every patient had mismatch repair deficiency by PCR or immunohistochemistry. The TCR-sequenced patients were a few responders to pembrolizumab. The sequence was obtained from an adult with mismatch repair-deficient cancer. This specimen was peripheral blood, taken roughly 70 weeks after starting pembrolizumab. The chain links TRBV6-1 to TRBJ2-7; 10 bases align to TRBD2. This CDR3 is CASSEPLAGATSYEQYF. The CDR3 nucleotides are TGTGCCAGCAGTGAACCTCTAGCGGGGGCCACCTCCTACGAGCAGTACTTC.